The 17 T cell receptor beta chains below come from one sample, sequenced in a study of molecular identifiers for immune sequencing clone quantification. Each CDR3 protein gets one entry after TCRdb re-called the PCR reads with MiXCR. Of 85,000 to 100,000 distinct CDR3 sequences listed, about 21% are singletons. The sample comprised naive CD8+ T cells from blood, with Jurkat cell RNA spiked in. The subset denotes: FACS-sorted CD8+CD4-CCR7+CD45RA+ naive T cells. The receptors come from a human donor in good health. Some libraries in this study had Jurkat cell RNA spiked in.

Remarks on this clonotype: A read error may be the cause here, since a much bigger clone is one base away. The CDR3, as DNA: TGTGTCAGCACACACACCGGGGAGCTGTTTTTT. Translating it yields CVSTHTGELFF. The rearrangement uses TRBV7-9 and TRBJ2-2; D call uncertain. This CDR3 is 11 amino acids long. Germline assignment: CDR1 SEHNR and CDR2 FQNEAQ (reference sequence).

The CDR3 sequence: CASNTGTGFTGELFF. CDR3 nucleotide sequence: TGTGCCAGTAACACCGGGACAGGGTTTACCGGGGAGCTGTTTTTT. V is TRBV19 and J is TRBJ2-2, with 9 bases fitting TRBD1. With 7 bases clipped from V and 5 bases from J, the junction kept 8 bases outside the gene matches. Looked up from germline, CDR1 is LNHDA and CDR2 is SQIVND (reference sequence). The CDR3 is 15 residues long.

This clonotype was recorded many times. The chain couples TRBV27 to TRBJ1-1; 10 bases are shared with TRBD1. This CDR3 comprises 15 residues. J lost 4 bases, V lost 5 bases, and 7 bases had no gene match. Germline V lookup: CDR1 MNHEY, CDR2 SMNVEV (reference sequence). The CDR3 spells CASSTGQGYVTEAFF. CDR3 sequence (DNA): TGTGCCAGCAGTACGGGACAGGGGTATGTCACTGAAGCTTTCTTT.

Points on this clonotype: A much more abundant neighbour one base away suggests this may be a read error. V gene TRBV6-2 or TRBV6-3 combines with J gene TRBJ2-3; 10 nucleotides align to TRBD1. The CDR3 spans 15 residues. CDR1 is MNHEY, CDR2 SVGEGT, per germline. The CDR3 is CTSNPTGGYTDTQYF. CDR3 DNA: TGTACCAGCAACCCGACAGGGGGCTACACAGATACGCAGTATTTT.

This clonotype was found many times. J is TRBJ1-1 and V is TRBV11-2; D remains unclear. The CDR3 consists of 12 residues. V gave up 5 bases and J gave up 1 base, with 5 bases separating them. Germline CDR1 SGHAT, CDR2 FQNNGV. The CDR3 DNA sequence: TGTGCCAGCAGCCCAGGGAACACTGAAGCTTTCTTT. It translates to CASSPGNTEAFF.

This clonotype was counted ten times or more. The V gene is TRBV7-9, the J gene TRBJ2-5; 10 nucleotides agree with TRBD2. V lost 4 bases, J lost 4 bases, and 3 bases stayed unmatched. The length of the CDR3 is 14 residues. Germline loops: CDR1 SEHNR, CDR2 FQNEAQ (reference sequence). CDR3 in DNA: TGTGCCAGCAGCTCTAGCGGGAGTGGAGAGACCCAGTACTTC. Amino acids: CASSSSGSGETQYF.

This clonotype came up many times. The CDR3 is CASSLRLAGVDNEQFF. CDR3 nucleotides: TGTGCCAGCAGTTTAAGGCTAGCGGGGGTTGACAATGAGCAGTTCTTC. V and J are TRBV12-3 or TRBV12-4 and TRBJ2-1, with TRBD2 matching over 10 bases. The V and J ends lost 2 bases and 5 bases, in that order; junction bases with no gene match: 6. This CDR3 is built from 16 residues.

This clonotype showed up many times. The chain couples TRBV19 to TRBJ2-3; D gene uncertain. Looked up from germline, CDR1 is LNHDA and CDR2 is SQIVND (reference sequence). The CDR3 has 13 amino acids. V was clipped by 4 bases and J by 2 bases, with 7 bases between them. This chain's CDR3 is CASSTAPTDTQYF. DNA for the CDR3: TGTGCCAGTAGTACGGCCCCCACAGATACGCAGTATTTT.

This clonotype was counted between two and nine times. The chain carries TRBV27 and TRBJ2-1; 10 nucleotides agree with TRBD2. There are 15 residues in the CDR3. The V segment lost 4 bases and the J segment 7 bases; nucleotides outside the gene matches: 7. Germline CDR1 reads MNHEY; CDR2 reads SMNVEV (reference sequence). Written as DNA, the CDR3 is TGTGCCAGCAGTTCGCTAGCGGGAGCTCAAAATGAGCAGTTCTTC. It yields the protein CASSSLAGAQNEQFF.

The sample holds many counts of this clonotype. The J gene is TRBJ2-1, the V gene TRBV5-6, with TRBD1 as a possible D gene (5 bases). Per germline, CDR1 SGHDT and CDR2 YYEEEE. V gave up 4 bases and J gave up 8 bases, with 13 bases separating them. CDR3 length equals 13 residues. CDR3 DNA sequence: TGTGCCAGCAGCGGAGAACAGGCGTATGAGCAGTTCTTC. The encoded protein is CASSGEQAYEQFF. Full variable domain (rest looked up from reference TRBV5-6 and TRBJ2-1): DAGVTQSPTHLIKTRGQQVTLRCSPKSGHDTVSWYQQALGQGPQFIFQYYEEEERQRGNFPDRFSGHQFPNYSSELNVNALLLGDSALYLCASSGEQAYEQFFGPGTRLTVL.

This clonotype was detected a few times. The rearrangement joins TRBV20-1 to TRBJ1-3; 10 nucleotides align to TRBD1. J gave up 2 bases and V 1 base, and 17 bases lay outside the gene matches. Germline lookup yields CDR1 DFQATT and CDR2 SNEGSKA (reference sequence). The CDR3 contains 20 residues. The CDR3 sequence: CSARGYKTGGFPQAGNTIYF. The CDR3, as DNA: TGCAGTGCTAGAGGGTACAAGACAGGGGGCTTTCCTCAGGCTGGAAACACCATATATTTT.

Notes on this clonotype: Being one base from a much bigger clone, this may be a read error. The chain uses TRBV5-3 and TRBJ1-1; 10 bases fit TRBD1. TRBV5-3 is annotated as an ORF whose role is uncertain. This CDR3 comprises 16 residues. The CDR3 spells CASSWAMTGGKTEAFF. CDR3 in DNA: TGTGCCAGCAGCTGGGCAATGACAGGGGGCAAAACTGAAGCTTTCTTT.

This clonotype was counted at least ten times. The rearrangement links TRBV10-3 to TRBJ2-3, with D uncertain. Trimming removed 2 bases at V and 5 bases at J, with 14 bases between. CDR3 size: 15 residues. Germline V gene data show CDR1 as ENHRY and CDR2 as SYGVKD. The CDR3 nucleotides read TGTGCCATCAGTGAGGAGGAAGGGCTGCTAGATACGCAGTATTTT. Translation: CAISEEEGLLDTQYF.

The V call is TRBV4-3, the J call TRBJ2-7; the D gene is possibly TRBD2 (6 bases). Germline V gene lookup returns CDR1 LGHNA and CDR2 YSLEER. CDR3 length equals 16 residues. Trimming removed 0 bases from V and 3 bases from J, with 15 bases in between. The CDR3 is CASSQDRRGPNYEQYF. As DNA, the CDR3 is TGCGCCAGCAGCCAAGATAGGCGGGGCCCCAACTACGAGCAGTACTTC.

Many counts were recorded for this clonotype. The chain carries TRBV2 and TRBJ2-3; weak D call: TRBD1 (5 bases). Germline loops: CDR1 SNHLY, CDR2 FYNNEI. This CDR3 contains 19 residues. Trimming shortened V by 10 bases and J by 0 bases, and 29 bases separated the two germline ends. This CDR3 is CAIQGSSAGPRTSTDTQYF. In DNA form, the CDR3 reads TGTGCCATCCAGGGTTCGTCTGCTGGCCCGCGAACTAGCACAGATACGCAGTATTTT.

The V and J genes are TRBV7-9 and TRBJ1-3, with 7 bases identical to TRBD1. Germline V gene data show CDR1 as SEHNR and CDR2 as FQNEAQ (reference sequence). This CDR3 is built from 15 residues. V lost 5 bases to trimming and J lost 0 bases; unmatched junction nucleotides: 4. This chain's CDR3 is CASSPGDSSGNTIYF. DNA of the CDR3: TGTGCCAGCAGCCCCGGGGACAGCTCTGGAAACACCATATATTTT.

This clonotype was recorded many times. The CDR3 DNA sequence: TGTGCCAGCAGTTTAGCGGAGGGGGCGACAGATACGCAGTATTTT. Protein sequence: CASSLAEGATDTQYF. J is TRBJ2-3 and V is TRBV12-3 or TRBV12-4; maybe TRBD1 (7 bases). V was pared by 0 bases and J by 3 bases, with 10 bases between. The CDR3 is made up of 15 amino acids.